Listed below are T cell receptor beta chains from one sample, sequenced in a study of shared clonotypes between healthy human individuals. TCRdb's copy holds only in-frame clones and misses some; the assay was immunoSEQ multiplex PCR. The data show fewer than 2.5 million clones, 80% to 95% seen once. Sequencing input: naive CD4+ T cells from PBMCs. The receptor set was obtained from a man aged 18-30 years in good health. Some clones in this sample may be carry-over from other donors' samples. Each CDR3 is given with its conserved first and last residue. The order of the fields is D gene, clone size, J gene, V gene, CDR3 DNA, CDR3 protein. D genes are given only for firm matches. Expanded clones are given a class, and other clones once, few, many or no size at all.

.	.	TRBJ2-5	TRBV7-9	TGTGCCAGCAGCCCCGTGATGGGGGCTCAGAGCCAAGAGACCCAGTACTTC	CASSPVMGAQSQETQYF
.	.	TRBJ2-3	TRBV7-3	TGTGCCAGCAGCTTAACAGGGGCTAGCACAGATACGCAGTATTTT	CASSLTGASTDTQYF
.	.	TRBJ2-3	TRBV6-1	TGTGCCAGCAGTGCTACTGGGTCTTCCGAGGGGGGGCAGTATTTT	CASSATGSSEGGQYF
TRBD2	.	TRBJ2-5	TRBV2	TGTGCCGTACGGGGGATAGCGGGAATGGGGGAGACCCAGTACTTC	CAVRGIAGMGETQYF
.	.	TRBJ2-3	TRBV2	TGTGCCAGCAGCGAACAGGGCCTACGCACAGATACGCAGTATTTT	CASSEQGLRTDTQYF
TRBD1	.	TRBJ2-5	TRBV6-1	TGTGCCAGCAGTGACATGAGGGACAGGGGGATAACGGGGCGAGAGACCCAGTACTTC	CASSDMRDRGITGRETQYF
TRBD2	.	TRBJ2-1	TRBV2	TGTGCCAGAGACCCTAGCGGGAGCTACAACGAGCAGTTCTTC	CARDPSGSYNEQFF
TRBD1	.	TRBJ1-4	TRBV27	TGTGCCAGCAGTTTTCAGGGGGCCGGAAAACTGTTTTTT	CASSFQGAGKLFF
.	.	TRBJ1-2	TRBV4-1	TGCGCCAGCAGCCAAGTCATAAAGGGGGGCGCGGATGGCTACACCTTC	CASSQVIKGGADGYTF
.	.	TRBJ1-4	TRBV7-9	TGTGCCAGCAGCTTAAATTCGGTGGAAAAACTGTTTTTT	CASSLNSVEKLFF
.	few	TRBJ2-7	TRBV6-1	TGTGCCAGCAGTGACTCCGGAGCCTACGAGCAGTACTTC	CASSDSGAYEQYF
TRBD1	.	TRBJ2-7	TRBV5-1	TGCGCCAGCAGCACTGGACAGGGTGGCTACGAGCAGTACTTC	CASSTGQGGYEQYF
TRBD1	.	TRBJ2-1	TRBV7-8	TGTGCCAGCAGCCCACGGACAGGTTCGTACAATGAGCAGTTCTTC	CASSPRTGSYNEQFF
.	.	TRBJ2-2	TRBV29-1	TGCAGCGTTGAAGATTGGGGAAGCGCGAACACCGGGGAGCTGTTTTTT	CSVEDWGSANTGELFF
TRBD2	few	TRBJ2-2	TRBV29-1	TGCAGCGTTCAAGGACTAGCGGGAGGGCTTCCCGGGGAGCTGTTTTTT	CSVQGLAGGLPGELFF
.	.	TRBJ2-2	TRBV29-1	TGCAGCGTTGACGACCCCTCAAACACCGGGGAGCTGTTTTTT	CSVDDPSNTGELFF
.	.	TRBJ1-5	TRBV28	TGTGCCAGCACCTCGGGGCATTATAGCAATCAGCCCCAGCATTTT	CASTSGHYSNQPQHF
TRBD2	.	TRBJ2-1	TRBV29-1	TGCAGCGTCCTTAAGACTAGCGGCTACAATGAGCAGTTCTTC	CSVLKTSGYNEQFF
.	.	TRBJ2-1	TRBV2	TGTGCCAGCAGTGTCGGTGGACCAGGGGTCGATGAGCAGTTCTTC	CASSVGGPGVDEQFF
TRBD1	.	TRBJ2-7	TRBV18	TGTGCCAGCTCACTTACGGGACAGGGCTCCGAGCAGTACTTC	CASSLTGQGSEQYF
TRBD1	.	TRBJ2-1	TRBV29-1	TGCAGCGTTTCCCGGGACAGGGGATATTACAATGAGCAGTTCTTC	CSVSRDRGYYNEQFF
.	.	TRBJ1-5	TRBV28	TGTGCCAGCAGTTCCCCGGGCCCCTTGCGTCGGCCCCAGCATTTT	CASSSPGPLRRPQHF
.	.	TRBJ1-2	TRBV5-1	TGCGCCAGCAGCTTGGGCGATACGACAGTTCCTTACGGGGGCTACACCTTC	CASSLGDTTVPYGGYTF
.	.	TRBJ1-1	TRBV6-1	TGTGCCAGCAGTTGGGGGTCCGGGAACACTGAAGCTTTCTTT	CASSWGSGNTEAFF
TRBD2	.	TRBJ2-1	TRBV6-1	TGTGCCAGCAGTAGACTAGCGGGAGAAGGCGATGAGCAGTTCTTC	CASSRLAGEGDEQFF
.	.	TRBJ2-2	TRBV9	TGTGCCAGCAACCGGGGGTCTTACACCGGGGAGCTGTTTTTT	CASNRGSYTGELFF
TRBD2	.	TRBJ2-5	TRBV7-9	TGTGCCAGCAGTTCGCCGTTATCTAGCGGGAGTCTGGAGGAGACCCAGTACTTC	CASSSPLSSGSLEETQYF
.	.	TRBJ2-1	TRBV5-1	TGCGCCAGCAGCTTGGCTCCAACTTACAATGAGCAGTTCTTC	CASSLAPTYNEQFF
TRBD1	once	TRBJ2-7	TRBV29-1	TGCAGCGTCACCCGGGACAGGGGGTTTAACGAGCAGTACTTC	CSVTRDRGFNEQYF
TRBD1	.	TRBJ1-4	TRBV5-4	TGTGCCAGCAGCCTGGACAGGTCGGGACTGTTTTTT	CASSLDRSGLFF
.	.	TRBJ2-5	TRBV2	TGTGCCAGCAGTGACACGGCGGGGAGTCACTTC	CASSDTAGSHF
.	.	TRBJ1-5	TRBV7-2	TGTGCCAGCAGCTTAATCAGGGATCAGCCCCAGCATTTT	CASSLIRDQPQHF
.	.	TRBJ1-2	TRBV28	TGTGCCAGCAGCCCGCCTGGGGCCTATGGCTACACCTTC	CASSPPGAYGYTF
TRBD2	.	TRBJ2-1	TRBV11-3	TGTGCCAGCAGCCCCCGCCCAGCGGGCGCGGGAGGATACAATGAGCAGTTCTTC	CASSPRPAGAGGYNEQFF
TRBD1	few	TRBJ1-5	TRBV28	TGTGCCAGCAGCCTACGGGACAGGAATAGCAATCAGCCCCAGCATTTT	CASSLRDRNSNQPQHF
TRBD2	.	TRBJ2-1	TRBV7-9	TGTGCCAGCAGCTTACTAGCGGGAGGGCGGGGCGATGAGCAGTTCTTC	CASSLLAGGRGDEQFF
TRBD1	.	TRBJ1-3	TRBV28	TGTGCCAGCAGTTTACAGAGGACAGGGCTCGGAAACACCATATATTTT	CASSLQRTGLGNTIYF
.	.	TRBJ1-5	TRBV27	TGTGCCAGCAGTCCCAATAATCAGCCCCAGCATTTT	CASSPNNQPQHF
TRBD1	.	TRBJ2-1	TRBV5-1	TGCGCCAGCAGCTTGGCTACAGGGGTACCCTACAATGAGCAGTTCTTC	CASSLATGVPYNEQFF
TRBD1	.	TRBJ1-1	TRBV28	TGTGCCAGCGACCCAGGGGGTTGGGGAAACACTGAAGCTTTCTTT	CASDPGGWGNTEAFF
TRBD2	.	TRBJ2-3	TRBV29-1	TGCAGCTGCGCTGGGACTAGCGGCCCCACAGATACGCAGTATTTT	CSCAGTSGPTDTQYF
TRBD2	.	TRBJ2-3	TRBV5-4	TGTGCCAGCAGTTCCAGATCTAGCGGGAGCACAGATACGCAGTATTTT	CASSSRSSGSTDTQYF
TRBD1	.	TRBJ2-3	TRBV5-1	TGCGCCAGCAGCCCCGGGACAGGAAGCACAGATACGCAGTATTTT	CASSPGTGSTDTQYF
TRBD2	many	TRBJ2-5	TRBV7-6	TGTGCCAGCAGCTTATCCGGGGGGGGGACGGAGACCCAGTACTTC	CASSLSGGGTETQYF
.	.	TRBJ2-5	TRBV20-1	TGCAGTGCTAGGCCGGCAGCATCCCAGTACTTC	CSARPAASQYF
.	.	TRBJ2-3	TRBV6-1	TGTGCCAGCAGTGACGGTCTGCGCACAGATACGCAGTATTTT	CASSDGLRTDTQYF
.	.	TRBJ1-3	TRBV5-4	TGTGCCAGCAGCTCAGGGACCCCTAGCTCTGGAAACACCATATATTTT	CASSSGTPSSGNTIYF
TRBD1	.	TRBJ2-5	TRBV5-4	TGTGCCAGCAGTCAGGGGACAGCGAAAGAGACCCAGTACTTC	CASSQGTAKETQYF
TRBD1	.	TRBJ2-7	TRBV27	TGTGCCAGCAGTCAATGGGGGACAGGGGAACTCGAGCAGTACTTC	CASSQWGTGELEQYF